This TCR beta chain comes out of a study of T cell responses to AZD1222 COVID-19 vaccine. This clone has more than one count but fewer than ten. V shed 3 bases and J 4 bases; nucleotides not matched to a gene: 13. This CDR3 has 17 residues. Germline CDR1 DFQATT, CDR2 SNEGSKA (reference sequence). Using immunoSEQ multiplex PCR, the repertoire was profiled, and TCRdb retains in-frame clones only, with some absent. The sample has 100,000 or so clones; 80% to 90% are singletons. The clonotype originates from an adult in good health. The sequencing here drew on peripheral blood, taken on day 0 of AZD1222 vaccination. The chain couples TRBV20-1 to TRBJ1-2, with 11 positions matching TRBD1. The CDR3 sequence is CSASVGTGGSFSYGYTF. CDR3 bases: TGCAGTGCTAGTGTAGGGACAGGGGGGTCCTTCTCCTATGGCTACACCTTC.